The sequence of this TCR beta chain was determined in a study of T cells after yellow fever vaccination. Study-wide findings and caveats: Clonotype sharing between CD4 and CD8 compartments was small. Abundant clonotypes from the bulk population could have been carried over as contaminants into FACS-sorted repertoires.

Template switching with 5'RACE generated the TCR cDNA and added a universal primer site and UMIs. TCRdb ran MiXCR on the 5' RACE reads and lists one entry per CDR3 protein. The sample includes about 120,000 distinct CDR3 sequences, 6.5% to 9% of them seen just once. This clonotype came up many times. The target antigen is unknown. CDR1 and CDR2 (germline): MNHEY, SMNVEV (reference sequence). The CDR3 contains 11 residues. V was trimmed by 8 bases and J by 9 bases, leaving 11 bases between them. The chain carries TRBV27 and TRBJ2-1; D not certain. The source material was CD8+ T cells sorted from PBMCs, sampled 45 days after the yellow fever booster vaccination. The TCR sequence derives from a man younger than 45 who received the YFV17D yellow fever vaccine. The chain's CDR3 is CASLLGSEQFF. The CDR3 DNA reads TGTGCCAGCCTATTGGGTAGTGAGCAGTTCTTC.